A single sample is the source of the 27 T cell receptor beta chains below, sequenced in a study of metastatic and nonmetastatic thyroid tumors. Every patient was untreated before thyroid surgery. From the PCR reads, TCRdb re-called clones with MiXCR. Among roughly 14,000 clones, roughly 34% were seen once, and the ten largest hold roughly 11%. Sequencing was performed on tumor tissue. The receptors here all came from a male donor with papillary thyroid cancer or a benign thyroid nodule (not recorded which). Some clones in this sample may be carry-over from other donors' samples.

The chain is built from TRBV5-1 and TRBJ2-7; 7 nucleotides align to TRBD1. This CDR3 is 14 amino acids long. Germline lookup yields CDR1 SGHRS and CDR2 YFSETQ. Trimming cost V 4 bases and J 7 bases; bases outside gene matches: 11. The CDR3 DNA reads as TGCGCCAGCAGCACGGGACAGCTTGAAGGTGAGCAGTACTTC. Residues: CASSTGQLEGEQYF.

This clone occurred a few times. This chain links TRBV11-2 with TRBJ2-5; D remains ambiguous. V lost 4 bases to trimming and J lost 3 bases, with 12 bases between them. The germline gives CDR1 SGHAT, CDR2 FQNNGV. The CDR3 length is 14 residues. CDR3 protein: CASSSEWREETQYF. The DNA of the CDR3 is TGTGCCAGCAGCTCAGAATGGAGAGAAGAGACCCAGTACTTC.

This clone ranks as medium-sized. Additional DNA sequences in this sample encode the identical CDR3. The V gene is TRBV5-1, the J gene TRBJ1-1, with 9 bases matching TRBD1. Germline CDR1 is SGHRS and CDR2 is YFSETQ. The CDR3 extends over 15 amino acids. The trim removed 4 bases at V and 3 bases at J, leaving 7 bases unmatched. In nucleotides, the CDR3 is TGCGCCAGCAGCGCGACAGGGGGGCAGGACACTGAAGCTTTCTTT. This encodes CASSATGGQDTEAFF.

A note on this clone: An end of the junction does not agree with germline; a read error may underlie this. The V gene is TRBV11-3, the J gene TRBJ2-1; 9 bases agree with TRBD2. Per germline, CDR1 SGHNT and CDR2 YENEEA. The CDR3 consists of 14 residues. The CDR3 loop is CAIRASGIFNDQFF. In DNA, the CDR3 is TGTGCCATCCGGGCTAGCGGGATCTTCAATGATCAGTTCTTC.

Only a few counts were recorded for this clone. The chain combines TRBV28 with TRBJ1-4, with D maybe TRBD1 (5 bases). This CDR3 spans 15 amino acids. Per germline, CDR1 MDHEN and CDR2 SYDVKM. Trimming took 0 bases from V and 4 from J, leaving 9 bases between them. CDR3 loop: CASSLWSGSNEKLFF. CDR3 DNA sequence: TGTGCCAGCAGTTTATGGTCAGGGAGTAATGAAAAACTGTTTTTT.

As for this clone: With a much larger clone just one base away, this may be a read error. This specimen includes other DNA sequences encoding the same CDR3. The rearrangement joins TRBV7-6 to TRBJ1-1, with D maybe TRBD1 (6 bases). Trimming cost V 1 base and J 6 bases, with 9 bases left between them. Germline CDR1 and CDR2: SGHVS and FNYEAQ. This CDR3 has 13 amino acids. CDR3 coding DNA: TGTGCCAGCAGCTTAGATGGGGGCTCTGAAGCTTTCTTT. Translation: CASSLDGGSEAFF. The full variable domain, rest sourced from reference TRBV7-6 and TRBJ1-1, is GAGVSQSPRYKVTKRGQDVALRCDPISGHVSLYWYRQALGQGPEFLTYFNYEAQQDKSGLPNDRFSAERPEGSISTLTIQRTEQRDSAMYRCASSLDGGSEAFFGQGTRLTVV.

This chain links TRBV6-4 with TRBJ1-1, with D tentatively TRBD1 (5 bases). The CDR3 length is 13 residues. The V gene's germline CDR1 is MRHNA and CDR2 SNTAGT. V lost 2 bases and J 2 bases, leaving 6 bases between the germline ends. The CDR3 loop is CASSDRDNTEAFF. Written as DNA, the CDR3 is TGTGCCAGCAGTGACCGGGACAACACTGAAGCTTTCTTT.

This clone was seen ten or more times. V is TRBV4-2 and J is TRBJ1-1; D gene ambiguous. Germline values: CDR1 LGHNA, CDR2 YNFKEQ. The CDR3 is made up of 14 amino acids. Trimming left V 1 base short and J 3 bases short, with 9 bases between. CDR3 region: CASSQVNSYTEAFF. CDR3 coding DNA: TGTGCCAGCAGCCAAGTAAACAGTTACACTGAAGCTTTCTTT.

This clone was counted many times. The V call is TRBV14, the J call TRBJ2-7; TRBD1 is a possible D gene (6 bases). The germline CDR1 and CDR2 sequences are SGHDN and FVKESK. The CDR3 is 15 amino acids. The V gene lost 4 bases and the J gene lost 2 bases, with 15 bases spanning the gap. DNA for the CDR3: TGTGCCAGCAGCCGACAAGGGGGATTCACCTACGAGCAGTACTTC. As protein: CASSRQGGFTYEQYF.

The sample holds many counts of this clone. The CDR3 spells CASSEAGTGYGYTF. The CDR3 coding sequence is TGTGCCAGCAGTGAAGCCGGGACAGGCTATGGCTACACCTTC. The chain is built from TRBV6-1 and TRBJ1-2; 8 bases line up with TRBD1. Germline lookup yields CDR1 MNHNS and CDR2 SASEGT. CDR3 length: 14 residues. V dropped 0 bases and J dropped 4; count of bases not matched to a gene: 1.

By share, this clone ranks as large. This CDR3 is CSAERRGQYEQYF. CDR3 sequence (DNA): TGCAGTGCCGAACGTCGGGGGCAATACGAGCAGTACTTC. J is TRBJ2-7 and V is TRBV20-1; D is perhaps TRBD1 or TRBD2 (6 bases each). Trimming stripped 6 bases from V and 4 bases from J, with 16 bases between. This CDR3 spans 13 amino acids. The germline gives CDR1 DFQATT, CDR2 SNEGSKA (reference sequence).

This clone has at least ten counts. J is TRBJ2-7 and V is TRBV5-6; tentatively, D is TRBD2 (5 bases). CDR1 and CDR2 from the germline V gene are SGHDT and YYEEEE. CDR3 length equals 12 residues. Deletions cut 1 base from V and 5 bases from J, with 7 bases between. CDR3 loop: CASSLFGDEQYF. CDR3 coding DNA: TGTGCCAGCAGCTTGTTCGGGGACGAGCAGTACTTC.

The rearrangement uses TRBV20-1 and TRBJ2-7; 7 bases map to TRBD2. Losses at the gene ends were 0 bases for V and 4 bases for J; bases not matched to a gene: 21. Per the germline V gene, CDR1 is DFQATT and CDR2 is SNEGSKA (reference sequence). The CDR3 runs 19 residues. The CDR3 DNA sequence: TGCAGTGCTAGAGATGAGGGGCGGACTAGAGGGAGGTACTCATACGAGCAGTACTTC. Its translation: CSARDEGRTRGRYSYEQYF.

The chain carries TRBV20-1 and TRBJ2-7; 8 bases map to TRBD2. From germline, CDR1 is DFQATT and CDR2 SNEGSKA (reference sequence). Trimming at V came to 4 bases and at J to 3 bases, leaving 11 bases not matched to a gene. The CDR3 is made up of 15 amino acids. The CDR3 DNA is TGCAGTGCTATTGACCCCAGGACTAGCAACTACGAGCAGTACTTC. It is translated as CSAIDPRTSNYEQYF.

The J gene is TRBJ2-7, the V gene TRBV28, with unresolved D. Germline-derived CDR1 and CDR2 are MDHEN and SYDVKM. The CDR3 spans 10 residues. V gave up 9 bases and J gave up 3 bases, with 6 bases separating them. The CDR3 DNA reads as TGTGCCAGTGGCAACTACGAGCAGTACTTC. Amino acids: CASGNYEQYF. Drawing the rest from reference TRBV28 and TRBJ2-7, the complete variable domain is DVKVTQSSRYLVKRTGEKVFLECVQDMDHENMFWYRQDPGLGLRLIYFSYDVKMKEKGDIPEGYSVSREKKERFSLILESASTNQTSMYLCASGNYEQYFGPGTRLTVT.

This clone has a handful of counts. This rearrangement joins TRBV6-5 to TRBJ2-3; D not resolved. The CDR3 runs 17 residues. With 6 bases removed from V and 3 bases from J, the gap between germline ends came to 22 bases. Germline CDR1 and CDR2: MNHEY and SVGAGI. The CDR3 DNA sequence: TGTGCCAGCAGCTCCCTTCTGGGCAGGTCATCGACAGATACGCAGTATTTT. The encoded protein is CASSSLLGRSSTDTQYF.

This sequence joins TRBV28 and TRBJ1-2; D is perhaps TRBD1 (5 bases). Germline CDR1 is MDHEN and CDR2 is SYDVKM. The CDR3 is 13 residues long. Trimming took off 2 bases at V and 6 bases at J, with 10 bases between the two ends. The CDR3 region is CASSLNVGHGYTF. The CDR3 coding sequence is TGTGCCAGCAGTTTAAATGTGGGACATGGCTACACCTTC.

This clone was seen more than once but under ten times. CDR3 in amino acids: CASIPDRCLYEQYF. The CDR3 DNA reads TGTGCCAGCATCCCCGACAGGTGTCTTTACGAGCAGTACTTC. The rearrangement uses TRBV2 and TRBJ2-7; a weak D match, TRBD1 (6 bases). CDR1 is SNHLY, CDR2 FYNNEI, per germline. The CDR3 length is 14 residues. Trimming removed 7 bases from V and 4 bases from J, with 17 bases in between.

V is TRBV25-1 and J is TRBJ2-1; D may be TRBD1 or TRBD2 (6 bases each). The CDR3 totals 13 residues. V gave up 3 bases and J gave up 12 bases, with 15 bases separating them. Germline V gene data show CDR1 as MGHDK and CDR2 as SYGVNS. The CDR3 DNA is TGTGCCAGCAGTGATCCTAGGGGGGTCGGGCAGTTCTTC. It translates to CASSDPRGVGQFF.

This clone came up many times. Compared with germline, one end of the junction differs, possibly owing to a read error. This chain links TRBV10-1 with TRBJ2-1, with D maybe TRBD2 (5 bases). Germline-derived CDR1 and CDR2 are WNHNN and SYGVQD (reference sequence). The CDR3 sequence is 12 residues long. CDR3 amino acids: CASRADYYEQFF. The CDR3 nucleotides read TGCGCCAGCAGGGCTGACTACTATGAGCAGTTCTTC.

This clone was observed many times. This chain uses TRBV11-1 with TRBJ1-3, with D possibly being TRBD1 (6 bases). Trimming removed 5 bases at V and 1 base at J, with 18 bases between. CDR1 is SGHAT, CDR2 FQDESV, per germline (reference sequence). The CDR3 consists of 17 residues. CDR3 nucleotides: TGTGCCAGCAGCATTAGGATTGGGGGGGCGTCTGGAAACACCATATATTTT. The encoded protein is CASSIRIGGASGNTIYF.

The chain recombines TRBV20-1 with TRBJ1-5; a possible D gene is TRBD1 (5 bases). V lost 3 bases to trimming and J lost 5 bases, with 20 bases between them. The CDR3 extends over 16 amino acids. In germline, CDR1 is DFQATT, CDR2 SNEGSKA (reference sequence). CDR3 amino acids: CSASIGAVGRDQPQHF. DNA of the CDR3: TGCAGTGCTAGTATCGGGGCGGTGGGCAGGGATCAGCCCCAGCATTTT.

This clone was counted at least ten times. The CDR3 is CSASRDGPGYTF. DNA for the CDR3: TGCAGTGCTAGTAGGGATGGTCCGGGCTACACCTTC. The V call is TRBV20-1, the J call TRBJ1-2; D ambiguous. There are 12 residues in the CDR3. Trimming pared 3 bases from V and 8 bases from J, leaving 13 bases between. CDR1 and CDR2 from the germline V gene are DFQATT and SNEGSKA (reference sequence).

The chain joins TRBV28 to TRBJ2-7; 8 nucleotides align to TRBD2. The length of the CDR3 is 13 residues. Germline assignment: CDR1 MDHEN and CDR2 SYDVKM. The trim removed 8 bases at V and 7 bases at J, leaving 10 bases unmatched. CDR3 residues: CASVLAGRGEQYF. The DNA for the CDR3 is TGTGCCAGCGTTCTAGCGGGCCGTGGAGAGCAGTACTTC.

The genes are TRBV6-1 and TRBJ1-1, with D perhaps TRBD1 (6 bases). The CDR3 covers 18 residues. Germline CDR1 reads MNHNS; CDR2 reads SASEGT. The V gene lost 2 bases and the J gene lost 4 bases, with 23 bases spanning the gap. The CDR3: CASSESTRFSGQVTEAFF. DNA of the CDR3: TGTGCCAGCAGTGAATCCACCCGGTTCTCGGGACAAGTCACTGAAGCTTTCTTT.

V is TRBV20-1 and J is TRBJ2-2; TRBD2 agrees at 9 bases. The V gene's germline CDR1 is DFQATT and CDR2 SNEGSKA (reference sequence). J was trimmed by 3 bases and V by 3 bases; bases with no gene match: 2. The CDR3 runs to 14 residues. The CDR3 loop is CSASASGDTGELFF. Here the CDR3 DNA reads TGCAGTGCTAGCGCTAGCGGGGACACCGGGGAGCTGTTTTTT.

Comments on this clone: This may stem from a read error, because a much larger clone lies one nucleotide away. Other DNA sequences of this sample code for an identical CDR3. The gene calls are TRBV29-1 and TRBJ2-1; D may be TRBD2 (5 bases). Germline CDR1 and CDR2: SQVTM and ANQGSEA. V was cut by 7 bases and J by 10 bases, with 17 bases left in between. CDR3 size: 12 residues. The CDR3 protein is CSAVYGVEEQFF. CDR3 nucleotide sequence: TGCAGCGCCGTATACGGGGTGGAGGAGCAGTTCTTC.